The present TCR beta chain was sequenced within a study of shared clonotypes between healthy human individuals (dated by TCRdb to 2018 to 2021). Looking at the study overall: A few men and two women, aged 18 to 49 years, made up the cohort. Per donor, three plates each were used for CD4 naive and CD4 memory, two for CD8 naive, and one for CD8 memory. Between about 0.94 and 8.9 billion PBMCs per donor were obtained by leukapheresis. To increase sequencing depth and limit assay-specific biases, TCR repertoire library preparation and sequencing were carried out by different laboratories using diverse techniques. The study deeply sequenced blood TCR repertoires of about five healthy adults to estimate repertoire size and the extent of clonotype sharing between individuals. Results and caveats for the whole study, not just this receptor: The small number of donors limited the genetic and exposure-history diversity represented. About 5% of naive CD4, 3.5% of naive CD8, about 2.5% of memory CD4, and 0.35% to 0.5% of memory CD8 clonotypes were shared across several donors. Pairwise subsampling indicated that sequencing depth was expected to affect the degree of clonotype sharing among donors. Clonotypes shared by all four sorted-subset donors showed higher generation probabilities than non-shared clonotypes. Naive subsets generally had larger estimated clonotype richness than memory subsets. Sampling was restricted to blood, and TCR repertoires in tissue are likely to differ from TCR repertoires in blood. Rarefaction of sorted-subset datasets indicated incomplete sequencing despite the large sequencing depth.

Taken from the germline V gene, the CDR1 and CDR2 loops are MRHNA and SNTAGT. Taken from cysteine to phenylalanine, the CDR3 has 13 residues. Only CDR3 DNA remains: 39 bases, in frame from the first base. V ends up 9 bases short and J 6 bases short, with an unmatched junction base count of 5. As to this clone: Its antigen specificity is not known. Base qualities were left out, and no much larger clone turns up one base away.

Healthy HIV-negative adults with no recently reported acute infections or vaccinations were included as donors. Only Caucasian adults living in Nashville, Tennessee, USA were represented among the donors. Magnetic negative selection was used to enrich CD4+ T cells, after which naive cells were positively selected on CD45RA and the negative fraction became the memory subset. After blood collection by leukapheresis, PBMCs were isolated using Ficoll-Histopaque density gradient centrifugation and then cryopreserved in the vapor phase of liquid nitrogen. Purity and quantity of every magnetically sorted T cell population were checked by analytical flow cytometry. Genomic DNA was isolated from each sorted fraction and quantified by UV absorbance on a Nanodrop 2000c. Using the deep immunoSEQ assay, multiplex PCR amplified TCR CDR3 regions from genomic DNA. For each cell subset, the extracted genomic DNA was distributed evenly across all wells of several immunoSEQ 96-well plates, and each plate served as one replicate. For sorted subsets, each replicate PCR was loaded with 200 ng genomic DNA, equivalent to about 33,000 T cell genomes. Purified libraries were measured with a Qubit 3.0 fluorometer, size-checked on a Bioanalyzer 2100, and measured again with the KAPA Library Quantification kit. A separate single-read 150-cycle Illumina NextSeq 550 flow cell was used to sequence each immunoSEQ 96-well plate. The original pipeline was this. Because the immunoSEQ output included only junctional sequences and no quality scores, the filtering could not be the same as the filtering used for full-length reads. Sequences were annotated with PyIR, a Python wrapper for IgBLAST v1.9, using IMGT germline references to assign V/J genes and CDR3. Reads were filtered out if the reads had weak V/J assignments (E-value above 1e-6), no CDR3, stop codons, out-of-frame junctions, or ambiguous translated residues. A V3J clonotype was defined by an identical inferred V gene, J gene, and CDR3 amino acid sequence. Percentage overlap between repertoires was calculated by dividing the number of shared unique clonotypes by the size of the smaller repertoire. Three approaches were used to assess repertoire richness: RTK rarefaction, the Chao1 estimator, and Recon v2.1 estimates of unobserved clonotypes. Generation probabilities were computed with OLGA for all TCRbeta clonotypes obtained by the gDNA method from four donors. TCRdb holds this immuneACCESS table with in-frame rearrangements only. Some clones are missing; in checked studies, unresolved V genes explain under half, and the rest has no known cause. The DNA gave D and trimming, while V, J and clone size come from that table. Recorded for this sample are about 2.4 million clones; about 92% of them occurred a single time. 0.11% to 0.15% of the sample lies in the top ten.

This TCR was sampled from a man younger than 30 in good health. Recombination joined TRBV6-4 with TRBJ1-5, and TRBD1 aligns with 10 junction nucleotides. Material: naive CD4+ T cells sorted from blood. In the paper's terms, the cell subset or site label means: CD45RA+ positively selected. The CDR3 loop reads CASGQGEGQPQHF. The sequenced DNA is TGTGCCAGTGGACAGGGGGAGGGTCAGCCCCAGCATTTT.